This entry lists 17 T cell receptor beta chains sequenced from one sample in a study of control samples from healthy donors and cancer patients. The method was immunoSEQ multiplex PCR; TCRdb's version includes in-frame clones alone and lacks a portion of them. This table has some 160,000 clones, roughly 94% appearing once. Sequenced sample: blood. The receptors stem from a woman in her forties in good health.

The rearrangement joins TRBV13 to TRBJ2-7; 8 bases match TRBD1. This CDR3 has 16 residues. CDR1 is PRHDT, CDR2 FYEKMQ, per germline (reference sequence). The ends lost 1 base at V and 3 bases at J; junction bases unmatched: 8. For the CDR3, the DNA is TGTGCCAGCAGCTTAGAAAGGGCCGACAGGGGCTACGAGCAGTACTTC. Translated: CASSLERADRGYEQYF.

The CDR3 sequence is CASSLQGSNSPLHF. Written as DNA, the CDR3 is TGTGCCAGCAGTTTACAGGGATCGAATTCACCCCTCCACTTT. V usage is TRBV27 and J usage is TRBJ1-6; perhaps TRBD1 as D (5 bases). V gave up 2 bases and J gave up 7 bases, with 9 bases separating them. The CDR3 sequence is 14 residues long. CDR1 is MNHEY, CDR2 SMNVEV, per germline (reference sequence).

The chain employs TRBV5-1 and TRBJ2-6; D gene unclear. The CDR3 covers 13 residues. CDR1 and CDR2 from the germline V gene are SGHRS and YFSETQ. Trimming stripped 5 bases from V and 0 bases from J, with 3 bases between. The CDR3 protein is CASSLSGANVLTF. The CDR3 DNA follows: TGCGCCAGCAGTCTCTCTGGGGCCAACGTCCTGACTTTC.

The J gene is TRBJ1-5, the V gene TRBV6-2 or TRBV6-3; D unresolved. The CDR3 runs to 15 residues. Germline loops: CDR1 MNHEY, CDR2 SVGEGT. V gave up 6 bases and J gave up 0 bases, with 12 bases separating them. The CDR3 coding sequence is TGTGCCAGCAGCAGAGGGTGGGATAGCAATCAGCCCCAGCATTTT. Amino acids: CASSRGWDSNQPQHF.

This chain uses TRBV19 with TRBJ2-7; 9 bases align to TRBD1. V shed 4 bases and J 3 bases; nucleotides not matched to a gene: 13. Germline CDR1 LNHDA, CDR2 SQIVND (reference sequence). The CDR3 runs 17 residues. CDR3 DNA: TGTGCCAGTAGTACTTTCCCCGGGACAGGGAAGGACTACGAGCAGTACTTC. Translating gives CASSTFPGTGKDYEQYF. Looking up the rest from reference TRBV19 and TRBJ2-7 gives the full variable domain: DGGITQSPKYLFRKEGQNVTLSCEQNLNHDAMYWYRQDPGQGLRLIYYSQIVNDFQKGDIAEGYSVSREKKESFPLTVTSAQKNPTAFYLCASSTFPGTGKDYEQYFGPGTRLTVT.

The chain uses TRBV18 and TRBJ1-2; 7 nucleotides align to TRBD1. V lost 1 base to trimming and J lost 4 bases; unmatched junction nucleotides: 6. This CDR3 contains 15 residues. The V gene's germline CDR1 is KGHSH and CDR2 LQKENI. CDR3 protein: CASSPQGNRGYGYTF. Here the CDR3 DNA reads TGTGCCAGCTCACCACAGGGCAACAGGGGCTATGGCTACACCTTC.

The rearrangement joins TRBV6-6 to TRBJ1-5; a possible D gene is TRBD1 (5 bases). Trimming removed 5 bases at V and 1 base at J, with 15 bases between. Germline assignment: CDR1 MNHNY and CDR2 SVGAGI (reference sequence). The CDR3 has 16 amino acids. This CDR3 reads CASSIPGGGSNQPQHF. The CDR3 region has the DNA TGTGCCAGCAGTATACCCGGGGGAGGAAGCAATCAGCCCCAGCATTTT.

CDR3 DNA sequence: TGTGCCAGCAGTGAAGTGCCGGGGGAGAAGGCTGAAGCTTTCTTT. This translates into CASSEVPGEKAEAFF. The chain links TRBV6-1 to TRBJ1-1; tentatively, D is TRBD1 (5 bases). The CDR3 has 15 amino acids. CDR1 and CDR2 (germline): MNHNS, SASEGT. Trimming took 1 base from V and 6 from J, leaving 15 bases between them.

This CDR3 reads CASSLSGLAINEQFF. CDR3 nucleotide sequence: TGTGCCAGCAGCTTGTCGGGACTAGCAATCAATGAGCAGTTCTTC. The chain has TRBV7-2 and TRBJ2-1, with 9 bases lining up with TRBD2. Germline V gene sequence: CDR1 SGHTA, CDR2 FQGNSA. The length of the CDR3 is 15 residues. V shed 3 bases, J shed 6 bases, and the junction held 6 bases outside the gene matches.

CDR3 residues: CASSVTPNSPLHF. The CDR3 DNA reads TGTGCCAGCAGCGTAACCCCAAATTCACCCCTCCACTTT. The rearrangement joins TRBV9 to TRBJ1-6, with D hard to call. The germline gives CDR1 SGDLS, CDR2 YYNGEE. This CDR3 region has 13 residues. Trimming took 1 base from V and 7 from J, leaving 6 bases between them.

The chain couples TRBV20-1 to TRBJ1-1; D gene ambiguous. The CDR3 runs to 11 residues. Germline values: CDR1 DFQATT, CDR2 SNEGSKA (reference sequence). For the CDR3, the DNA is TGCATCATGGACCTGAACACTGAAGCTTTCTTT. This encodes CIMDLNTEAFF.

This clone was seen a single time. This chain joins TRBV29-1 and TRBJ1-2, with D hard to call. The V end lost 1 base, the J end lost 6 bases, and 6 bases lay between the germline ends. Germline CDR1 SQVTM, CDR2 ANQGSEA. There are 11 residues in the CDR3. In nucleotides, the CDR3 is TGCAGCGTTGAAGTGCGGGATGGCTACACCTTC. Translation gives CSVEVRDGYTF.

V usage is TRBV2 and J usage is TRBJ1-4; D ambiguous. With 5 bases removed from V and 10 bases from J, the gap between germline ends came to 17 bases. Germline CDR1 is SNHLY and CDR2 is FYNNEI. CDR3 size: 14 residues. The CDR3 nucleotides are TGTGCCAGCAGTTACCGACCGGGAGAGGGAAAACTGTTTTTT. Residues: CASSYRPGEGKLFF.

V gene TRBV19 combines with J gene TRBJ1-1; TRBD1 matches at 8 bases. Per the germline V gene, CDR1 is LNHDA and CDR2 is SQIVND (reference sequence). With V trimmed by 5 bases and J by 4 bases, 6 bases remained unmatched. CDR3 length: 14 amino acids. CDR3 region: CASSATGAGTEAFF. CDR3 in DNA: TGTGCCAGTAGTGCGACAGGGGCGGGCACTGAAGCTTTCTTT.

The chain employs TRBV7-9 and TRBJ1-1; 7 bases fit TRBD1. V gave up 4 bases and J gave up 6 bases; unmatched junction bases: 8. Germline assignment: CDR1 SEHNR and CDR2 FQNEAQ (reference sequence). This CDR3 is 14 amino acids long. CDR3 nucleotide sequence: TGTGCCAGCAGCTGGGGACAGCCCCCAGCTGAAGCTTTCTTT. It codes for CASSWGQPPAEAFF.

The V call is TRBV29-1, the J call TRBJ1-6; D remains ambiguous. Trimming removed 4 bases from V and 8 bases from J, with 9 bases in between. CDR1 SQVTM and CDR2 ANQGSEA come from the germline V gene. CDR3 size: 12 residues. The CDR3 reads CSVGGGDSPLHF. CDR3 coding DNA: TGCAGCGTTGGGGGTGGGGATTCACCCCTCCACTTT. Based on the CDR3 plus reference TRBV29-1 and TRBJ1-6, the full variable domain is SAVISQKPSRDICQRGTSLTIQCQVDSQVTMMFWYRQQPGQSLTLIATANQGSEATYESGFVIDKFPISRPNLTFSTLTVSNMSPEDSSIYLCSVGGGDSPLHFGNGTRLTVT.

This sequence joins TRBV24-1 and TRBJ1-1, with TRBD1 as a possible D gene (5 bases). CDR1 is KGHDR, CDR2 SFDVKD, per germline. CDR3 size: 13 residues. V lost 4 bases and J lost 7, with 12 bases in between. The CDR3 DNA reads as TGTGCCACCAGTGACCCCACAGGCCGTGAAGCTTTCTTT. Its protein is CATSDPTGREAFF.